Listed below are T cell receptor beta chains from one sample, sequenced in a study of OX40 agonist ivuxolimab in advanced cancers. Method: immunoSEQ multiplex PCR; TCRdb's copy keeps in-frame clones and lacks some. The sample lists about 79,000 clones; about 86% were seen once. This specimen consisted of CD4+ or CD8+ T cells sorted from blood, obtained in a trial of the OX40 agonist ivuxolimab. The receptors shown here come from an adult with an advanced solid tumor such as melanoma, head and neck, liver or kidney cancer. CDR3s include the opening cysteine and the closing phenylalanine or tryptophan. D genes are given only for firm matches. Not all rows give a size; the values are once, few, many and, for expanded clones, a class.

>TRBV20-1|TRBJ2-5|NA|TRBD2
CSAGLAETQYF
TGCAGTGCTGGACTAGCAGAGACCCAGTACTTC
>TRBV6-5|TRBJ1-1|NA|NA
CASSYGGANTEAFF
TGTGCCAGCAGTTATGGAGGGGCAAACACTGAAGCTTTCTTT
>TRBV2|TRBJ2-3|NA|NA
CASSELVTEPNTDTQYF
TGTGCCAGCAGTGAGCTGGTCACAGAGCCAAACACAGATACGCAGTATTTT
>TRBV29-1|TRBJ1-2|NA|NA
CSAAGAGVREGYTF
TGCAGCGCCGCCGGGGCAGGAGTCAGGGAGGGCTACACCTTC
>TRBV7-9|TRBJ1-4|NA|NA
CASSLGDWNEKLFF
TGTGCCAGCAGCTTAGGGGACTGGAATGAAAAACTGTTTTTT
>TRBV7-8|TRBJ2-7|NA|TRBD2
CASSLRLAAGPYEQYF
TGTGCCAGCAGCCTTCGACTAGCGGCGGGCCCCTACGAGCAGTACTTC
>TRBV6-1|TRBJ2-2|NA|NA
CASSELGGKAGELFF
TGTGCCAGCAGTGAATTAGGAGGGAAGGCCGGGGAGCTGTTTTTT
>TRBV5-6|TRBJ1-6|once|NA
CASSSLGTTNNSPLHF
TGTGCCAGCAGCTCGCTCGGTACCACTAATAATTCACCCCTCCACTTT
>TRBV2|TRBJ2-3|NA|NA
CASAGTYVTDTQYF
TGTGCCAGCGCCGGGACGTATGTCACAGATACGCAGTATTTT
>TRBV4-1|TRBJ1-2|NA|TRBD1
CASSQGQGAVYGYTF
TGCGCCAGCAGCCAGGGACAGGGGGCGGTATATGGCTACACCTTC
>TRBV29-1|TRBJ2-1|NA|NA
CSVVGAADEQFF
TGCAGCGTTGTTGGGGCCGCCGATGAGCAGTTCTTC
>TRBV18|TRBJ2-7|NA|TRBD2
CASSPPRGSGVSYEQYF
TGTGCCAGCTCACCACCGAGGGGAAGCGGGGTCTCCTACGAGCAGTACTTC
>TRBV4-1|TRBJ2-7|few|NA
CASSQGLLAASYEQYF
TGCGCCAGCAGCCAAGGACTCCTAGCTGCTTCCTACGAGCAGTACTTC
>TRBV19|TRBJ1-2|NA|TRBD1
CASRDGQGKSYGYTF
TGTGCCAGTAGGGACGGACAGGGGAAAAGCTATGGCTACACCTTC
>TRBV5-1|TRBJ2-1|NA|NA
CASSLGGTEYNEQFF
TGCGCCAGCAGCCTGGGGGGGACAGAATACAATGAGCAGTTCTTC
>TRBV5-6|TRBJ1-6|NA|NA
CASTLTTANSPLHF
TGTGCCAGCACCCTAACGACAGCTAATTCACCCCTCCACTTT
>TRBV9|TRBJ2-7|NA|NA
CASSVGWSSYEQYF
TGTGCCAGCAGCGTGGGTTGGAGCTCCTACGAGCAGTACTTC
>TRBV7-9|TRBJ1-1|NA|NA
CASSSSPSKGAFF
TGTGCCAGCAGCTCTAGCCCGTCAAAAGGGGCTTTCTTT
>TRBV2|TRBJ2-2|NA|TRBD2
CASQTGTSNTGELFF
TGTGCCAGCCAGACCGGGACTAGCAACACCGGGGAGCTGTTTTTT
>TRBV7-2|TRBJ2-1|NA|NA
CASSRIAASYNEQFF
TGTGCCAGCAGCCGGATAGCGGCTTCCTACAATGAGCAGTTCTTC
>TRBV5-8|TRBJ2-5|NA|TRBD1
CASRATGVGETQYF
TGTGCCAGCAGGGCTACAGGGGTGGGGGAGACCCAGTACTTC
>TRBV4-1|TRBJ2-1|NA|NA
CASSPSIPRSYNEQFF
TGCGCCAGCAGCCCTAGTATCCCCCGCTCCTACAATGAGCAGTTCTTC
>TRBV7-2|TRBJ2-7|once|NA
CASSPTGVNYEQYF
TGTGCCAGCAGCCCGACCGGGGTCAACTACGAGCAGTACTTC
>TRBV10-3|TRBJ1-1|NA|NA
CAIRRGFNTEAFF
TGTGCCATAAGAAGGGGGTTCAACACTGAAGCTTTCTTT
>TRBV7-9|TRBJ2-1|NA|TRBD1
CASSPRPGQAYNEQFF
TGTGCCAGCAGCCCGCGTCCGGGACAGGCGTACAATGAGCAGTTCTTC
>TRBV4-2|TRBJ2-2|NA|TRBD1
CASSLGTGNTGELFF
TGTGCCAGCAGCCTCGGGACAGGGAACACCGGGGAGCTGTTTTTT
>TRBV6-4|TRBJ2-5|NA|TRBD2
CASSDFGLAGGLGETQYF
TGTGCCAGCAGTGACTTCGGACTAGCGGGAGGGTTAGGAGAGACCCAGTACTTC
>TRBV28|TRBJ2-7|NA|NA
CASRTAYEQYF
TGTGCCAGCCGGACAGCTTACGAGCAGTACTTC
>TRBV7-9|TRBJ1-5|NA|NA
CASTTASNQPQHF
TGTGCCAGCACTACAGCATCCAATCAGCCCCAGCATTTT
>TRBV7-2|TRBJ2-2|NA|TRBD1
CASSWGTGTGELFF
TGTGCCAGCAGCTGGGGGACAGGCACCGGGGAGCTGTTTTTT
>TRBV6-1|TRBJ2-1|once|TRBD1
CASSSTGVRNEQFF
TGTGCCAGCAGTTCGACAGGGGTTAGGAATGAGCAGTTCTTC